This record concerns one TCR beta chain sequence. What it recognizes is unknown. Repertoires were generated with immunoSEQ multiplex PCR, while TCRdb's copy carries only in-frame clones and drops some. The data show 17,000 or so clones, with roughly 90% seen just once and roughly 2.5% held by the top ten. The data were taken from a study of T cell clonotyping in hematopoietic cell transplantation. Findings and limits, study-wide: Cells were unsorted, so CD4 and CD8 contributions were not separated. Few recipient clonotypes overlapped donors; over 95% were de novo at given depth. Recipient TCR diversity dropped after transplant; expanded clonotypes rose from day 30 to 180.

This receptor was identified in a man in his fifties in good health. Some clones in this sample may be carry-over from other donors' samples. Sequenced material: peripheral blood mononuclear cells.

The CDR3 DNA sequence: TGCGCCAGCAGCTGGCGACCCGGTGGACGCACTGAAGCTTTCTTT. Translated: CASSWRPGGRTEAFF. The rearrangement joins TRBV5-1 to TRBJ1-1; the D is unclear. CDR3 length equals 15 residues. V was clipped by 3 bases and J by 4 bases, with 16 bases between them. From germline, CDR1 is SGHRS and CDR2 YFSETQ.